This T cell receptor (beta chain) emerged from a study of blood T cells in healthy people across ages (dated by TCRdb to between 2014 and 2017). Regarding the research as a whole: In model experiments, template switching captured about one uniquely barcoded TCR beta cDNA molecule for every two T cells. Age-related changes in TCR beta repertoire diversity were measured in the study by deep sequencing normalized with unique cDNA molecular identifiers. The donors were divided into four age groups: young (average around 15 years), middle-aged (about 40), aged (approximately 59) and long-lived (82). To avoid experimental bias, donors of different ages were distributed randomly across sequencing lanes. For two donors (one aged 18 to 29 and one aged 80 or older), the study analyzed two additional independent replicas of 1 million unique cDNA reads from the same blood draw.

Findings and caveats that apply to the study as a whole: The CMV infection status of donors was not known, potentially confounding age-related changes in expanded clonotypes. The percentage of naive T cells measured by flow cytometry correlated strongly with observed TCR beta diversity. Estimates of total diversity based on one million sequenced T cells were considered lower bounds and underestimates. Compared with the aged group, more naive CD4+ T cells, fewer expanded clones and increased TCR diversity were shown by the long-lived group, suggesting age selection. As age increased, observed TCR beta diversity per million T cells dropped in a roughly linear way, and a significant reduction was already evident by age around 41. Since profiling was done on bulk unsorted PBMCs, naive and antigen-experienced compartments could not be conclusively compared.

Library preparation employed 5' RACE. The listed sequencing device is Illumina HiSeq 2500. A second 7 to 11 cycle PCR used a sample-barcoded 5' primer and a J-beta primer mix. Each TCR beta cDNA molecule received a unique molecular identifier from a template-switch 5' adaptor carrying 12 random nucleotides. At least 2.5 million CDR3-containing paired-end reads were obtained from each sample. First-strand cDNA synthesis was performed from all RNA using the Mint cDNA synthesis kit, with priming by a TRBC-specific oligonucleotide. Following uracil-DNA glycosylase treatment, all cDNA underwent a first 18-cycle PCR with the universal primers M1SS and BC2_uni_R. Regarding the original processing steps: For normalization, 1 million high-quality reads, each with a distinct molecular identifier, were randomly selected from each sample. Reads with shared molecular identifiers were discarded instead of being binned into consensus sequences. MiTCR, with a Q25 quality threshold and the strictest error-elimination algorithm, was used for CDR3 identification, clonotype clustering and error correction. A nonparametric unseen species model with Euler transformation was used to estimate a lower bound on total TCR beta diversity. TCRdb handled the public reads itself, with Q25 trimming in fastp and clone calling in MiXCR, and kept productive beta chains. All rows with the same CDR3 protein become a single entry with the most common DNA and genes. These V and J calls derive from TCRdb rather than the authors' analysis. In this sample the table shows hundreds of thousands of distinct CDR3 sequences, over 45% of which occur a single time. 51% of the sample is taken by the ten largest.

The CDR3 runs 14 amino acids, cysteine and phenylalanine included. Only the CDR3 DNA stays, 42 bases, in frame from base 1. CDR1 and CDR2 (LNHNV, YYDKDF) derive from the germline V gene (reference sequence). Trimmed from V: 0 bases; trimmed from J: 12 bases; junction bases lacking a gene match: 10. Donors were about 36 systemically healthy Caucasian individuals from Russia aged roughly 6 to 90 years. Each donor gave ten milliliters of peripheral blood, collected into EDTA-treated Vacutainer tubes. Ficoll-Paque density-gradient centrifugation was used to isolate PBMCs, with at least 6.5 million per sample. Trizol reagent was used to extract total RNA from PBMCs, with at least 6 micrograms per sample. For every donor, an aliquot of PBMCs went through flow cytometry to measure the percentages of naive CD45RAhigh/CD27high T cells. A note on this clonotype: This clone's antigen is unknown. It has no much larger one-base neighbor in the sample; base qualities were not kept.

The chain is assembled from TRBV15 and TRBJ1-2; 7 nucleotides in the junction match TRBD1. The sequence was obtained from a man aged 55 to 70 in good health. The sample consisted of blood. The CDR3: CATSRDTGVGGHTF. The bases are TGTGCCACCAGCAGAGATACAGGGGTAGGCGGCCACACCTTC.